Detailed here is one T cell receptor (beta chain). Per germline, CDR1 KGHSH and CDR2 LQKENI. V dropped 1 base and J dropped 0 bases, with 9 bases sitting between them. This CDR3 is 15 amino acids long. The sample originates from a study of shared clonotypes between healthy human individuals. About the study: The people who gave samples were two women and three men aged 18 to 49.

Researchers ran the assay at a deep level. The sequenced material, unsorted PBMC DNA, was run on ten immunoSEQ deep assay plates. Under the authors' procedure: Owing to the provision of junction-only sequences devoid of quality scores by immunoSEQ, filtering differed. The table came from immunoSEQ multiplex PCR; TCRdb's copy has only in-frame clones and leaves some out. The DNA gave D and trimming, while V, J and clone size come from that table. This table holds some 500,000 clones, around 80% found once. The source of this sequence is a woman in her thirties or forties in good health. Some clones in this sample may be carry-over from other donors' samples. Sequenced sample: PBMCs. The chain links TRBV18 to TRBJ1-1; perhaps TRBD1 as D (5 bases). DNA of the CDR3: TGTGCCAGCTCACCACGGGGGGGAGTGAACACTGAAGCTTTCTTT. This gives the protein CASSPRGGVNTEAFF.